These 28 T cell receptor beta chains originate from one sample sequenced in a study of tumor-infiltrating lymphocytes in primary liver carcinoma. With 500 ng total RNA as template and a constant-region primer, TCR beta cDNA was made. Amplification in three nested multiplex PCR rounds with slightly modified ARM-PCR gave rise to TCR beta libraries. In the first two PCR rounds, TRBV1-TRBV30 forward primers were paired with a C-beta reverse primer, and each round lasted approximately 9 cycles. TCRdb re-called the multiplex PCR reads through MiXCR, storing one row per CDR3 protein. The repertoire holds a few hundred thousand distinct CDR3 sequences, 58% seen once, with around 15% in the top ten. Researchers drew blood RNA from unsorted whole blood and extracted germline DNA as well. The specimen sequenced was peripheral blood. The receptors derive from a woman in her twenties or thirties with primary liver carcinoma and hepatitis B virus infection.

As for this clonotype: A junction end diverges from the germline sequence, so it may reflect a read error. The V and J genes are TRBV29-1 and TRBJ2-4, with 9 bases aligning to TRBD1. The CDR3 contains 16 residues. Germline values: CDR1 SQVTM, CDR2 ANQGSEA. As DNA, the CDR3 is TGCAGCGTTGGAGTGGGGGGACAGGGAGTCGGAAACACTCAGTACTTC. Translating gives CSVGVGGQGVGNTQYF.

A note on this clonotype: At one of its ends the junction is not consistent with the germline gene, which may arise from a read error. V usage is TRBV6-2 or TRBV6-3 and J usage is TRBJ2-3; 10 bases are shared with TRBD2. The CDR3 has 19 amino acids. The V gene's germline CDR1 is MNHEY and CDR2 SVGEGT. The CDR3 loop is CASQPPPWEREGTTYTRYF. The CDR3 DNA sequence: TGTGCCAGCCAACCCCCACCTTGGGAGCGGGAGGGCACCACATATACGCGGTATTTT.

This clonotype showed up many times. The CDR3 DNA is TGTGCCAGCAGCTCGATCCGGTCCGTCTCCTACGAGCAGTACTTC. It translates to CASSSIRSVSYEQYF. The chain combines TRBV6-2 or TRBV6-3 with TRBJ2-7, with no clear D. Trimming took off 6 bases at V and 0 bases at J, with 15 bases between the two ends. Germline CDR1 MNHEY, CDR2 SVGEGT. The CDR3 has 15 amino acids.

The J gene is TRBJ2-1, the V gene TRBV6-5; the match to TRBD2 covers 7 bases. Per germline, CDR1 MNHEY and CDR2 SVGAGI. J gave up 0 bases and V 5 bases, and 10 bases lay outside the gene matches. This CDR3 region has 17 residues. CDR3 in amino acids: CASSNVGGRSSYNEQFF. The CDR3 region has the DNA TGTGCCAGCAGTAATGTTGGCGGGAGAAGCTCCTACAATGAGCAGTTCTTC.

At least ten counts were recorded for this clonotype. The chain recombines TRBV12-3 or TRBV12-4 with TRBJ2-3, with D possibly called TRBD1 or TRBD2 (6 bases each). The V gene lost 3 bases and the J gene lost 8 bases, with 15 bases spanning the gap. CDR3 size: 14 residues. CDR3 in DNA: TGTGCCAGCAGTTTGGTGGTCGGAGGGGGTACGCAGTATTTT. It is translated as CASSLVVGGGTQYF.

For this clonotype: One junction end disagrees with the germline gene, perhaps due to a read error. The chain has TRBV11-3 and TRBJ1-3; no definite D call. The germline gives CDR1 SGHNT, CDR2 YENEEA. This CDR3 spans 14 amino acids. The CDR3 DNA sequence: TGTACCAGCAGCTTAGACGTAGATGGAAACACCATATATTTT. Protein product: CTSSLDVDGNTIYF.

The chain carries TRBV11-2 and TRBJ2-3; D may be TRBD1 (5 bases). The J call may be wrong; the DNA end is better matched by TRBJ1-5. Looked up from germline, CDR1 is SGHAT and CDR2 is FQNNGV. The CDR3 sequence is 17 residues long. This CDR3 reads CASGRNSGGVGVDTQHF. CDR3 bases: TGTGCCAGCGGTCGCAATTCCGGAGGGGTTGGGGTGGATACGCAGCATTTT.

The genes are TRBV6-2 or TRBV6-3 and TRBJ1-1, with TRBD1 matching over 7 bases. J lost 1 base, V lost 2 bases, and 13 bases had no gene match. Germline CDR1 is MNHEY and CDR2 is SVGEGT. CDR3 size: 18 residues. The CDR3 here is CASSYEGGTAVWNTEAFF. As DNA, the CDR3 is TGTGCCAGCAGTTACGAGGGGGGGACAGCCGTTTGGAACACTGAAGCTTTCTTT.

This clonotype was counted a few times. A much larger clonotype is one base distant, so this may be a read error. The chain joins TRBV12-3 or TRBV12-4 to TRBJ2-2, with D hard to call. The CDR3 runs 14 residues. V shed 6 bases and J shed 7 bases, with 15 bases lying between them. CDR3 sequence (DNA): TGTGCCAGCAGGGAGCAAGTAACCTTCGGGGAGCTGTTTTTT. This codes for CASREQVTFGELFF.

In the case of this clonotype: A read error may be the cause here, since a much bigger clone is one base away. The CDR3 nucleotides are TGTGCCAGCAGTGAACGGGTCCCCTTTTCGTACTCTGGGGACAACGTCCTGACTTTC. Protein: CASSERVPFSYSGDNVLTF. The V gene is TRBV6-1, the J gene TRBJ2-6; D not resolved. Germline loops: CDR1 MNHNS, CDR2 SASEGT. The CDR3 consists of 19 residues.

In the case of this clonotype: One junction end disagrees with the germline gene, perhaps due to a read error. J is TRBJ2-7 and V is TRBV11-1; tentatively, D is TRBD2 (6 bases). Germline CDR1 is SGHAT and CDR2 is FQDESV (reference sequence). This CDR3 is 18 amino acids long. The CDR3: CTSSLRSSARNFPYEQYF. The CDR3 DNA reads as TGTACCAGCAGCTTACGATCTAGCGCGAGGAACTTTCCCTACGAGCAATACTTC.

The V gene is TRBV6-6, the J gene TRBJ1-2, with 9 bases that match TRBD1. With 10 bases clipped from V and 2 bases from J, the junction kept 5 bases outside the gene matches. CDR1 and CDR2 from the germline V gene are MNHNY and SVGAGI (reference sequence). The CDR3 covers 13 residues. The CDR3 loop reads CATRTGVNYGYTF. The DNA of the CDR3 is TGTGCCACGAGGACAGGGGTAAACTATGGCTACACCTTC.

This clonotype was counted only a few times. This chain links TRBV6-1 with TRBJ1-2; D is ambiguous. CDR3 length equals 12 residues. Trimming shortened V by 1 base and J by 6 bases, and 6 bases separated the two germline ends. Germline V CDR1 and CDR2: MNHNS, SASEGT. The DNA of the CDR3 is TGTGCCAGCAGTGAAGGGAGACATGGCTACACCTTC. As protein: CASSEGRHGYTF.

This clonotype was detected only once. Being one base from a much bigger clone, this may be a read error. The rearrangement uses TRBV6-5 and TRBJ2-7, with D hard to call. The germline gives CDR1 MNHEY, CDR2 SVGAGI. Deletions cut 0 bases from V and 5 bases from J, with 5 bases between. The CDR3 runs 12 residues. The CDR3 nucleotides are TGTGCCAGCAGTTACTCGGTGGACGAGCAGTACTTC. Its protein product is CASSYSVDEQYF.

This clonotype was picked up a small number of times. The DNA of the CDR3 is TGCGCCAGCAGCTTTACCTACGAGCAGTACTTC. It yields the protein CASSFTYEQYF. V is TRBV5-1 and J is TRBJ2-7; D remains unclear. The CDR3 extends over 11 amino acids. Trimming pared 2 bases from V and 2 bases from J, leaving 2 bases between. Germline V gives CDR1 SGHRS, CDR2 YFSETQ.

Note on this clonotype: It may be a read error: a sequence one base away is much more abundant. CDR3 protein: CASSLGLRGANSSLHF. The CDR3 DNA sequence: TGTGCCAGCAGCTTGGGGCTCCGCGGAGCGAATTCATCCCTCCACTTT. The chain carries TRBV5-6 and TRBJ1-6; D unclear. Per the germline V gene, CDR1 is SGHDT and CDR2 is YYEEEE. The CDR3 has 16 amino acids.

Of note for this clonotype: Being one base from a much bigger clone, this may be a read error. The V call is TRBV29-1, the J call TRBJ1-3; no reliable D call. Germline CDR1 and CDR2: SQVTM and ANQGSEA. The CDR3 extends over 14 amino acids. The CDR3 DNA is TGCAGCGTTTTGGCCCCCTTCTCTGGAAACACCATGTATTTT. Its protein is CSVLAPFSGNTMYF.

The chain is built from TRBV5-1 and TRBJ2-1; D not certain. The CDR3 has 15 residues. Germline values: CDR1 SGHRS, CDR2 YFSETQ. V dropped 0 bases and J dropped 2 bases, with 9 bases sitting between them. The CDR3 sequence is CASSLGGTPYNEQFF. The DNA for the CDR3 is TGCGCCAGCAGCTTGGGGGGTACACCCTACAATGAGCAGTTCTTC.

The chain is built from TRBV7-9 and TRBJ1-2; 7 bases agree with TRBD1. The V segment lost 3 bases and the J segment 2 bases; nucleotides outside the gene matches: 3. CDR3 length: 14 residues. CDR1 is SEHNR, CDR2 FQNEAQ, per germline (reference sequence). In nucleotides, the CDR3 is TGTGCCAGCAGCTTCCCGGGACAGAACTATGGCTACACCTTC. The encoded protein is CASSFPGQNYGYTF. Full variable domain (missing parts from reference TRBV7-9 and TRBJ1-2): DTGVSQNPRHKITKRGQNVTFRCDPISEHNRLYWYRQTLGQGPEFLTYFQNEAQLEKSRLLSDRFSAERPKGSFSTLEIQRTEQGDSAMYLCASSFPGQNYGYTFGSGTRLTVV.

Points on this clonotype: A read error may account for a junction end that differs from germline. In DNA, the CDR3 is TGTACCAGCAGCTCTGCCACCGCAGGGCTTACCGGGGAGCTGTTTTTT. This encodes CTSSSATAGLTGELFF. The chain has TRBV11-2 and TRBJ2-2; D may be TRBD1 (5 bases). Germline V CDR1 and CDR2: SGHAT, FQNNGV. The CDR3 extends over 16 amino acids.

This clonotype was counted at least ten times. This chain uses TRBV10-2 with TRBJ2-7; no firm D call. Trimming left V 7 bases short and J 0 bases short, with 7 bases between. Germline V gene data show CDR1 as WSHSY and CDR2 as SAAADI. The CDR3 spans 12 residues. The CDR3 reads CASKSSSYEQYF. The CDR3 nucleotides are TGCGCCAGCAAGAGTTCCTCCTACGAGCAGTACTTC.

This clonotype appeared once. The chain links TRBV5-1 to TRBJ1-1, with 8 bases that match TRBD1. V lost 4 bases, J lost 3 bases, and 8 bases stayed unmatched. Germline CDR1 SGHRS, CDR2 YFSETQ. The CDR3 sequence is 15 residues long. The DNA for the CDR3 is TGCGCCAGCAGCGCCCGACAGGGGATCGACACTGAAGCTTTCTTT. Its protein product is CASSARQGIDTEAFF.

Details on this clonotype: A junction boundary mismatches the germline segment, possibly from a read error. The V gene is TRBV15, the J gene TRBJ2-7, with D possibly matching TRBD1 (5 bases). This CDR3 spans 14 amino acids. The V gene's germline CDR1 is LNHNV and CDR2 YYDKDF (reference sequence). This CDR3 reads CATSTQQESYGQYF. The CDR3 nucleotides read TGTGCCACCAGCACCCAACAGGAGAGCTACGGGCAGTACTTC.

Note on this clonotype: One end of the junction varies from germline; a read error may be responsible. The rearrangement links TRBV11-3 to TRBJ1-1; TRBD1 is a possible D gene (5 bases). CDR3 size: 16 residues. CDR1 and CDR2 (germline): SGHNT, YENEEA. CDR3 nucleotide sequence: TGTGCCAGCAGCCCGAATTGGGGGGGAATGAACACTGATGCTTTCTTT. Its protein product is CASSPNWGGMNTDAFF.

About this clonotype itself: Sequence at one end of the junction differs from germline and may be a read error. V is TRBV6-2 or TRBV6-3 and J is TRBJ2-5, with D perhaps matching TRBD1 (6 bases). This CDR3 region has 16 residues. CDR1 is MNHEY and CDR2 is SVGEGT in the germline V gene. The DNA of the CDR3 is TGTGCCAGCAGTTACTCCTGTGGACAGCTGCAAGAGACCCAGTGTTTC. It translates to CASSYSCGQLQETQCF.

The rearrangement links TRBV6-4 to TRBJ2-3; D is ambiguous. V lost 5 bases to trimming and J lost 0 bases, with 9 bases between them. This CDR3 is built from 14 residues. Per the germline V gene, CDR1 is MRHNA and CDR2 is SNTAGT. CDR3 residues: CASSPTASTDTQYF. The CDR3 bases are TGTGCCAGCAGTCCGACGGCTAGCACAGATACGCAGTATTTT.

Worth noting for this clonotype: Germline and junction disagree at one end, which may indicate a read error. The CDR3 DNA sequence: TGTGCCAGCATTGACAGAGGGACTAGCGGGTGGGGCAATGAGCAGTCCTTC. This encodes CASIDRGTSGWGNEQSF. V usage is TRBV7-2 and J usage is TRBJ2-1, with TRBD2 matching over 12 bases. Germline CDR1 SGHTA, CDR2 FQGNSA. The CDR3 contains 17 residues.

The chain employs TRBV6-2 or TRBV6-3 and TRBJ2-7, with 7 positions matching TRBD1. This CDR3 has 10 residues. The germline V gene has CDR1 MNHEY and CDR2 SVGEGT. Germline trimming cut 10 bases from V and 6 bases from J; bases unmatched to any gene: 3. The CDR3 DNA reads TGTGCCAACAGGGGTTCCGAGCAGTACTTC. It is translated as CANRGSEQYF.